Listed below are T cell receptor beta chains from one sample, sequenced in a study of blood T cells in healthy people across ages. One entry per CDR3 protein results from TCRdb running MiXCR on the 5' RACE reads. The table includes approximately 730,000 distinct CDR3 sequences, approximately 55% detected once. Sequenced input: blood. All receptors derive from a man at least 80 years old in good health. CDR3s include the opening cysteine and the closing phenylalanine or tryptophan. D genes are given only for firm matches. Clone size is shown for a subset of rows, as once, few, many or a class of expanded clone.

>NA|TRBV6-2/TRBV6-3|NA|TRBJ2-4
CASSDPTRIKGNIQYF
TGTGCCAGCAGTGACCCAACTAGAATCAAAGGGAACATTCAGTACTTC
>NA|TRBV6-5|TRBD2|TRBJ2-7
CASRPGQRGPYEQYF
TGTGCCAGCAGACCCGGCCAGCGGGGACCCTACGAGCAGTACTTC
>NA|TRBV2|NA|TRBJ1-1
CASTRIAGLMNTEAFF
TGTGCCAGCACCCGAATCGCCGGACTCATGAACACTGAAGCTTTCTTT
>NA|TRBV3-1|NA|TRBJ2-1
CASSQDTGPYNEQFF
TGTGCCAGCAGCCAAGATACGGGACCATACAATGAACAGTTCTTC
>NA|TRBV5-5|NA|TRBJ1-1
CASSFTDTNTEAFF
TGTGCCAGCAGCTTCACGGACACCAACACTGAAGCTTTCTTT
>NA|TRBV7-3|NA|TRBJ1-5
CASSFPGRAQGKLGQPQHF
TGTGCCAGCAGCTTCCCGGGGAGGGCCCAGGGCAAGCTCGGTCAGCCCCAGCATTTT
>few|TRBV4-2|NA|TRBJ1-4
CASSPLSGGANEKLFF
TGTGCCAGCAGCCCCCTTAGCGGGGGGGCAAATGAAAAACTGTTTTTT
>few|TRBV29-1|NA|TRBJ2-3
CSVSGYTDTQYF
TGCAGCGTTAGCGGATACACAGATACGCAGTATTTT
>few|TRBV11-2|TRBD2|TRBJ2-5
CASSHRTSTWGETQYF
TGTGCCAGCAGCCATCGGACTAGCACCTGGGGGGAGACCCAGTACTTC
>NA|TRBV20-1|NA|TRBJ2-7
CSARGGQRQYF
TGCAGTGCTAGGGGGGGGCAGCGGCAGTACTTC
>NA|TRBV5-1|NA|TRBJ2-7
CASYPGRGSGYEQYF
TGCGCCAGCTACCCGGGAAGAGGGTCAGGATACGAGCAGTACTTC
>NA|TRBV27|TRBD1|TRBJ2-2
CASSFTGGTGELFF
TGTGCCAGCAGCTTCACAGGGGGCACCGGGGAGCTGTTTTTT
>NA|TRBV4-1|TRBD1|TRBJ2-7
CASSRPAGAGTGDYEQYF
TGCGCCAGCAGCCGCCCAGCTGGAGCCGGGACAGGGGACTACGAGCAGTACTTC
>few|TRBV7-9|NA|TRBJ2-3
CASSTLDSDTQYF
TGTGCCAGCAGTACACTGGATTCAGATACGCAGTATTTT
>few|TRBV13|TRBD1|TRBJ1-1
CASSPGTGFVATEAFF
TGTGCCAGCAGCCCCGGGACAGGGTTTGTGGCCACTGAAGCTTTCTTT
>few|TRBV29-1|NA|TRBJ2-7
CSALDKTYEQYF
TGCAGCGCCTTGGACAAAACCTACGAGCAGTACTTC
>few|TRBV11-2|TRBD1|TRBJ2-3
CASRPGQHTDTQYF
TGTGCCAGCAGGCCGGGACAGCACACAGATACGCAGTATTTT
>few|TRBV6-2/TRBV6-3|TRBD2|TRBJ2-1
CASSRLTSGRDLYNEQFF
TGTGCCAGCAGTAGGCTGACTAGCGGGAGAGATCTGTACAATGAGCAGTTCTTC
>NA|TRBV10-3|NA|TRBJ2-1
CAISGPPEDEQFF
TGTGCCATCAGTGGCCCCCCTGAGGATGAGCAGTTCTTC
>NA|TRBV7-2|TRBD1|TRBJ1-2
CASSRRQGNYGYTF
TGTGCCAGCAGCCGACGACAGGGAAACTATGGCTACACCTTC
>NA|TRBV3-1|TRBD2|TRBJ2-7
CASSQARAGGYEQYF
TGTGCCAGCAGCCAAGCCCGAGCGGGAGGCTACGAGCAGTACTTC
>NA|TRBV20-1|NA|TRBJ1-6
CSARGTVTSPLHF
TGCAGTGCTAGAGGGACAGTGACTTCACCCCTCCACTTT
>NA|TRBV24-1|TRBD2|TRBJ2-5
CATSGGGAGDKYF
TGTGCCACCAGTGGGGGCGGCGCGGGAGATAAGTACTTC
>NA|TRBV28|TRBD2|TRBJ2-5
CASSGSGRYQETQYF
TGTGCCAGCAGTGGCAGCGGGAGGTACCAAGAGACCCAGTACTTC
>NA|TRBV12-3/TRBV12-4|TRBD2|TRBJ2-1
CASSLGSGRGEQFF
TGTGCCAGCAGTTTGGGTAGCGGGAGAGGTGAGCAGTTCTTC
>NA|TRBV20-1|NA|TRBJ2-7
CSASKGTTGQYF
TGCAGTGCTAGCAAGGGTACGACGGGGCAGTACTTC
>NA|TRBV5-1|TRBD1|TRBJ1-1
CASRGGTGNTEAFF
TGTGCCAGCAGGGGGGGGACAGGGAACACTGAAGCTTTCTTT
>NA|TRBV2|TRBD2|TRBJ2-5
CAGSEGLAGGQETQYF
TGTGCCGGCAGTGAGGGACTAGCGGGCGGCCAAGAGACCCAGTACTTC
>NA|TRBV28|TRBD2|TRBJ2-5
CASSYPTSGSRETQYF
TGTGCCAGCAGTTACCCGACTAGCGGGAGCAGGGAGACCCAGTACTTC
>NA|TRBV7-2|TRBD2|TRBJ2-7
CASSPAPYSGSDEQYF
TGTGCCAGCAGTCCAGCCCCGTATAGCGGGAGCGATGAGCAGTACTTC
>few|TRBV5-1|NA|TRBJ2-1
CASSLMGAYNEQFF
TGCGCCAGCAGCTTGATGGGCGCTTACAATGAGCAGTTCTTC
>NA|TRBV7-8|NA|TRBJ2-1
CASSVEASRRQFF
TGTGCCAGCAGCGTAGAGGCTAGCCGTAGGCAGTTCTTC
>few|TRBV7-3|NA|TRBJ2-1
CASSPSPHNEQFF
TGTGCCAGCAGCCCGTCTCCCCACAATGAGCAGTTCTTC
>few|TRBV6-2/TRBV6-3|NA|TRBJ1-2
CASRPAGVSGYTF
TGTGCCAGCAGACCCGCAGGGGTTTCGGGCTACACCTTC
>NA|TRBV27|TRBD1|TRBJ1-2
CASSLPTTGGAIYGYTF
TGTGCCAGCAGTTTACCCACGACAGGGGGCGCGATCTATGGCTACACCTTC
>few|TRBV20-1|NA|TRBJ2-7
CSATSSGKTVYEQYF
TGCAGTGCTACCTCCTCGGGCAAGACAGTCTACGAGCAGTACTTC
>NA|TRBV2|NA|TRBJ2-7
CASSPSFDYEQYF
TGTGCCAGCAGCCCCTCCTTCGACTACGAGCAGTACTTC
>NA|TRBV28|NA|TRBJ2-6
CASSLGSLGANVLTF
TGTGCCAGCAGCCTCGGGAGTTTGGGGGCCAACGTCCTGACTTTC
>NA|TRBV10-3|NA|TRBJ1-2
CAISESFGFGYVYTF
TGTGCCATCAGTGAATCCTTCGGCTTCGGCTATGTCTACACCTTC
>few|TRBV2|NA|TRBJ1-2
CASIGGNRAGVGYTF
TGTGCCAGCATCGGGGGAAACAGGGCAGGGGTTGGCTACACCTTC
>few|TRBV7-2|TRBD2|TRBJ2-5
CASSSPSGGGQETQYF
TGTGCCAGCAGCTCGCCTAGTGGGGGGGGGCAAGAGACCCAGTACTTC
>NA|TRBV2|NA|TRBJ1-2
CASRGRGVAYGYTF
TGTGCCAGCAGAGGCAGGGGAGTTGCCTATGGCTACACCTTC
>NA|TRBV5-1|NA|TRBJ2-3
CASRTADGLGHRYAYF
TGCGCCAGCCGAACGGCGGACGGATTGGGGCACAGATACGCGTATTTT
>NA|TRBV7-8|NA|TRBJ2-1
CASSLDGSEQFF
TGTGCCAGCAGCTTAGATGGGTCTGAGCAGTTCTTC
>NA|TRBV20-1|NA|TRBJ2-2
CSAEPKRANTGELFF
TGCAGTGCAGAGCCCAAGCGGGCGAACACCGGGGAGCTGTTTTTT